What follows describes a single T cell receptor (beta chain). Its antigen remains unknown. Authors' analysis steps: Junction-only sequences produced by ImmunoSEQ had no quality scores, so filtering differed. Assay: immunoSEQ multiplex PCR; the TCRdb copy retains only in-frame clones and omits some. Clonal size and the V and J genes are those of that table, whereas D and trimming came from the DNA. Found here are approximately 2,000,000 clones, 92% of them singletons; the top ten hold more than 0.35%. This record belongs to a study of shared clonotypes between healthy human individuals. Study results and limitations: Clonotypes not shared had lower generation probabilities than those common to all four donors. A small donor pool kept down the genetic and exposure-history diversity that was represented.

CD4+ cells underwent separation, giving CD45RA+ naive and CD45RA-negative memory subsets. Germline CDR1 is KGHSH and CDR2 is LQKENI. Trimming at V came to 3 bases and at J to 8 bases, leaving 13 bases not matched to a gene. This CDR3 has 18 residues. This clonotype originated in a man aged 18 to 30 in good health. Some clones in this sample may be carry-over from other donors' samples. Sequenced input: naive CD4+ T cells from PBMCs. Subset given: CD45RA+ positively selected. V is TRBV18 and J is TRBJ2-3, with TRBD2 identical over 14 bases. In nucleotides, the CDR3 is TGTGCCAGCTCACCCCTACCGGGACTAGCGGGAGTCTCTGTTACGCAGTATTTT. This encodes CASSPLPGLAGVSVTQYF.